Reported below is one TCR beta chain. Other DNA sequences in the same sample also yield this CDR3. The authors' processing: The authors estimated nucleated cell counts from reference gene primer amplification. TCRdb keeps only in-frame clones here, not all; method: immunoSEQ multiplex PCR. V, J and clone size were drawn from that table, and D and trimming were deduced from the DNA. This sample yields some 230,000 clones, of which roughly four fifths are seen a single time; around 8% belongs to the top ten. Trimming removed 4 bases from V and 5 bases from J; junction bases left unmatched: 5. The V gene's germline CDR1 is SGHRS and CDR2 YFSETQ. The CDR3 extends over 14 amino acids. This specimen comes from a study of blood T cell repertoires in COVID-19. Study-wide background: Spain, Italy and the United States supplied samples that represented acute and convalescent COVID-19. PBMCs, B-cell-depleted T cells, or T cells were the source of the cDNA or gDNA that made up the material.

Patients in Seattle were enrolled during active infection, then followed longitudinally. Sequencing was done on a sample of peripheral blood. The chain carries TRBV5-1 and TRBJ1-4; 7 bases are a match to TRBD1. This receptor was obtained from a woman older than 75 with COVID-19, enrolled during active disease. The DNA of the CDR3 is TGCGCCAGCAGCCCGACAGGGTTCAATGAAAAACTGTTTTTT. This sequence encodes CASSPTGFNEKLFF. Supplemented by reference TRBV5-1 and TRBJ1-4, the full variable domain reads KAGVTQTPRYLIKTRGQQVTLSCSPISGHRSVSWYQQTPGQGLQFLFEYFSETQRNKGNFPGRFSGRQFSNSRSEMNVSTLELGDSALYLCASSPTGFNEKLFFGSGTQLSVL.